The 27 T cell receptor beta chains below all came from one sample that was sequenced in a study of monozygotic twins with inflammatory bowel disease. TCRdb reprocessed the 5' RACE reads and reports one entry per CDR3 protein, with no DNA. Here the sample table reports about 160,000 distinct CDR3 sequences. Source material: blood. These receptors were collected from a human donor with ulcerative colitis or Crohn's disease, or a healthy co-twin of an affected twin (not recorded which).

The chain is built from TRBV4-1 and TRBJ2-7; TCRdb picks TRBD2, but there is no DNA to check that call. CDR3 length equals 15 residues. The germline V gene has CDR1 MGHRA and CDR2 YSYEKL. Here the CDR3 reads CASRKLGLPPYEQYF.

This chain joins TRBV5-1 and TRBJ2-5; TCRdb outputs TRBD2, but without DNA this stays unchecked. The CDR3 is made up of 15 amino acids. From germline, CDR1 is SGHRS and CDR2 YFSETQ. CDR3 sequence reads: CASSLAPPVAETQYF.

V usage is TRBV28 and J usage is TRBJ2-2; TCRdb's assignment of TRBD1 cannot be checked, as there is no DNA. CDR3 size: 15 residues. The germline gives CDR1 MDHEN, CDR2 SYDVKM. CDR3 sequence reads: CASSPGQEYTGELFF.

The CDR3 region is CSARALRQGAEAFF. The rearrangement joins TRBV20-1 to TRBJ1-1; TCRdb gives TRBD1 as the D gene, but with no DNA this cannot be confirmed. CDR3 length: 14 amino acids. CDR1 and CDR2 from the germline V gene are DFQATT and SNEGSKA (reference sequence).

This chain connects TRBV15 to TRBJ2-1; TCRdb names TRBD2, which stays unverified in the absence of DNA. CDR3 size: 16 residues. Germline V lookup: CDR1 LNHNV, CDR2 YYDKDF (reference sequence). CDR3 sequence reads: CATSREGSKSYNEQFF.

The J gene is TRBJ2-5, the V gene TRBV20-1; TCRdb calls TRBD1, which cannot be checked without DNA. The CDR3 covers 13 residues. Germline V gives CDR1 DFQATT, CDR2 SNEGSKA (reference sequence). The CDR3 region is CSALSDREETQYF.

The J gene is TRBJ1-1, the V gene TRBV5-1; the TRBD1 assignment by TCRdb is unverifiable without DNA. The CDR3 is 14 residues long. CDR1 and CDR2 (germline): SGHRS, YFSETQ. The CDR3 reads CATSTGGLNTEAFF.

The chain carries TRBV2 and TRBJ1-2; TCRdb gives TRBD1 as the D gene, but with no DNA this cannot be confirmed. This CDR3 comprises 12 residues. In germline, CDR1 is SNHLY, CDR2 FYNNEI. This chain's CDR3 is CASSFRTPGDTF. Filled out from reference TRBV2 and TRBJ1-2, the complete variable domain reads EPEVTQTPSHQVTQMGQEVILRCVPISNHLYFYWYRQILGQKVEFLVSFYNNEISEKSEIFDDQFSVERPDGSNFTLKIRSTKLEDSAMYFCASSFRTPGDTFGSGTRLTVV.

The chain has TRBV27 and TRBJ2-2. CDR1 and CDR2 from the germline V gene are MNHEY and SMNVEV (reference sequence). The CDR3 sequence is 16 residues long. The CDR3 sequence: CASSLLVNANTGELFF.

The chain recombines TRBV19 with TRBJ2-7; TCRdb names TRBD2, which stays unverified in the absence of DNA. The CDR3 covers 13 residues. CDR1 and CDR2 (germline): LNHDA, SQIVND (reference sequence). The CDR3 sequence is CARRLAGEDEQYF.

This chain joins TRBV15 and TRBJ2-1. The CDR3 consists of 12 residues. The germline CDR1 and CDR2 sequences are LNHNV and YYDKDF (reference sequence). CDR3 in amino acids: CATAPHYNEQFF.

The chain has TRBV20-1 and TRBJ2-1; TCRdb lists TRBD2, though no DNA is available to test this call. Germline V CDR1 and CDR2: DFQATT, SNEGSKA (reference sequence). CDR3 length: 16 amino acids. This chain's CDR3 is CSASGHSGRAGNEQFF.

The chain links TRBV3-1 to TRBJ2-3. The CDR3 is 13 residues long. CDR1 is LGHDT and CDR2 is YNNKEL in the germline V gene (reference sequence). CDR3 sequence reads: CASSQVRTDTQYF.

The chain joins TRBV20-1 to TRBJ2-2. In germline, CDR1 is DFQATT, CDR2 SNEGSKA (reference sequence). The CDR3 extends over 16 amino acids. CDR3 loop: CSARDVSGSDTGELFF.

V gene TRBV7-6 combines with J gene TRBJ2-1; TCRdb gives TRBD2 as the D gene, but with no DNA this cannot be confirmed. CDR1 is SGHVS and CDR2 is FNYEAQ in the germline V gene. The CDR3 has 19 amino acids. The CDR3 loop is CASSSMGGRGEQSYNEQFF.

The V and J genes are TRBV6-5 and TRBJ2-2. Germline V gene sequence: CDR1 MNHEY, CDR2 SVGAGI. The length of the CDR3 is 16 residues. The CDR3 loop reads CASSFLSAVYTGELFF.

V gene TRBV19 combines with J gene TRBJ2-6. The CDR3 spans 15 residues. CDR1 and CDR2 from the germline V gene are LNHDA and SQIVND (reference sequence). CDR3 loop: CASSMASSGANVLTF.

V is TRBV12-3 or TRBV12-4 and J is TRBJ2-1; TCRdb designates TRBD1, a call that cannot be tested without DNA. The CDR3 is made up of 15 amino acids. CDR3 sequence: CASSPQGFPGNEQFF.

The CDR3: CASSLGGQFYEQYF. This chain connects TRBV5-6 to TRBJ2-7; TCRdb indicates TRBD1, and absent DNA this call remains unverified. The CDR3 extends over 14 amino acids. Germline V lookup: CDR1 SGHDT, CDR2 YYEEEE.

The chain recombines TRBV12-3 or TRBV12-4 with TRBJ2-4; the TRBD1 assignment by TCRdb is unverifiable without DNA. The CDR3 is 14 amino acids. The CDR3 region is CASRSTGVRGIQYF.

The chain links TRBV27 to TRBJ2-7; TCRdb reports TRBD2, a call that lacks DNA to check it against. This CDR3 is 16 amino acids long. Per germline, CDR1 MNHEY and CDR2 SMNVEV (reference sequence). The CDR3 is CASSPRGTSGSYEQYF.

The chain has TRBV11-1 and TRBJ2-5; TCRdb's assignment of TRBD2 cannot be checked, as there is no DNA. The CDR3 sequence is 13 residues long. CDR1 is SGHAT, CDR2 FQDESV, per germline (reference sequence). CDR3 amino acids: CASRSTSGKTQYF.

The rearrangement links TRBV20-1 to TRBJ2-2; TCRdb selects TRBD2, and the lack of DNA leaves this call unchecked. Per the germline V gene, CDR1 is DFQATT and CDR2 is SNEGSKA (reference sequence). The CDR3 is made up of 16 amino acids. The CDR3 here is CSAREFRREEGGELFF.

The rearrangement links TRBV20-1 to TRBJ2-1; the TCRdb D gene call, TRBD1, has no DNA to confirm it. The CDR3 runs 15 residues. Germline values: CDR1 DFQATT, CDR2 SNEGSKA (reference sequence). CDR3 residues: CSARAPGQAYNEQFF.

V gene TRBV10-3 combines with J gene TRBJ2-1; absent DNA, TCRdb's TRBD2 call cannot be checked. CDR3 length: 16 amino acids. Germline values: CDR1 ENHRY, CDR2 SYGVKD. The CDR3 loop reads CAISAASSGPYNEQFF.

The chain is built from TRBV30 and TRBJ2-2; lacking DNA, the TRBD2 call made by TCRdb goes unchecked. The CDR3 is made up of 15 amino acids. The germline gives CDR1 GTSNPN, CDR2 SVGIG (reference sequence). The CDR3 protein is CAWSPGSSNTGELFF.

V and J are TRBV11-2 and TRBJ2-5; no DNA is available, so the TRBD2 call from TCRdb remains unchecked. Germline V CDR1 and CDR2: SGHAT, FQNNGV. This CDR3 spans 15 amino acids. The CDR3 loop is CASSPTGLVGETQYF.